These 11 T cell receptor beta chains came from one sample sequenced in a study of T cell responses to AZD1222 COVID-19 vaccine. This table comes from immunoSEQ multiplex PCR, and its TCRdb copy is limited to in-frame clones, with some not included. The sample yields hundreds of thousands of clones, 85% to 95% seen once. The sequencing used peripheral blood, collected on day 0 of MenACWY control vaccination. Receptors originate from an adult in good health.

The chain couples TRBV19 to TRBJ1-4; D not certain. The V gene's germline CDR1 is LNHDA and CDR2 SQIVND (reference sequence). V was cut by 6 bases and J by 6 bases, with 17 bases left in between. This CDR3 contains 15 residues. CDR3 protein: CASSQLTLWDEKLFF. The CDR3 region has the DNA TGTGCCAGTAGCCAACTGACCCTGTGGGATGAAAAACTGTTTTTT.

The chain recombines TRBV4-1 with TRBJ1-6; D not resolved. Trimming stripped 4 bases from V and 11 bases from J, with 12 bases between. CDR3 length: 13 residues. Per the germline V gene, CDR1 is MGHRA and CDR2 is YSYEKL. CDR3 DNA sequence: TGCGCCAGCAGCCCCGAGCCCCCAACACCCCTCCACTTT. This translates into CASSPEPPTPLHF.

Here the CDR3 DNA reads TGTGCCTTAGTACGACAGGGGGGGCGAACTGAAGCTTTCTTT. Protein: CALVRQGGRTEAFF. This chain joins TRBV6-5 and TRBJ1-1; 9 nucleotides align to TRBD1. The V gene end was trimmed by 11 bases and the J gene end by 5 bases; junction bases not matched to a gene: 12. This CDR3 is 14 amino acids long. Germline values: CDR1 MNHEY, CDR2 SVGAGI.

The chain joins TRBV7-2 to TRBJ2-5, with 8 bases aligning to TRBD1. The J segment lost 5 bases and the V segment lost 1 base, leaving 9 bases of the junction unmatched. This CDR3 region has 16 residues. Germline CDR1 reads SGHTA; CDR2 reads FQGNSA. CDR3 sequence reads: CASSLDLTGVWETQYF. CDR3 bases: TGTGCCAGCAGCTTAGACCTGACAGGGGTTTGGGAGACCCAGTACTTC.

This clone was observed a single time. The chain has TRBV30 and TRBJ2-3; possible D gene TRBD1, 5 bases. The CDR3 is made up of 13 amino acids. Trimming left V 2 bases short and J 6 bases short, with 12 bases between. Germline V lookup: CDR1 GTSNPN, CDR2 SVGIG (reference sequence). This chain's CDR3 is CAWSRGFSDTQYF. The DNA for the CDR3 is TGTGCCTGGAGTAGGGGTTTTTCCGATACGCAGTATTTT.

This clone showed up just once. The V call is TRBV6-6, the J call TRBJ1-2; 8 nucleotides agree with TRBD1. The CDR3 is 15 residues long. Trimming cost V 6 bases and J 4 bases; bases outside gene matches: 10. Germline assignment: CDR1 MNHNY and CDR2 SVGAGI (reference sequence). The CDR3 DNA is TGTGCCAGCAGCCAAACCCAGGGGGCCGGCTATGGCTACACCTTC. This translates into CASSQTQGAGYGYTF.

The chain couples TRBV2 to TRBJ1-4; 7 bases are a match to TRBD1. V lost 6 bases and J lost 4; bases outside the gene matches: 5. This CDR3 is built from 14 residues. CDR1 and CDR2 (germline): SNHLY, FYNNEI. In DNA, the CDR3 is TGTGCCAGCAGGAAACGACAGGGTAATGAAAAACTGTTTTTT. Amino acids: CASRKRQGNEKLFF.

The chain combines TRBV7-2 with TRBJ2-2; 9 nucleotides line up with TRBD2. V dropped 3 bases and J dropped 4; count of bases not matched to a gene: 9. Germline loops: CDR1 SGHTA, CDR2 FQGNSA. The CDR3 contains 17 residues. The CDR3 here is CASSFTERGALTGELFF. The CDR3 DNA follows: TGTGCCAGCAGCTTCACCGAGCGGGGGGCCCTCACCGGGGAGCTGTTTTTT.

In its sample, this clone was seen once. The chain is built from TRBV5-8 and TRBJ1-5; tentative D call: TRBD1 (5 bases). Trimming stripped 5 bases from V and 2 bases from J, with 17 bases between. CDR1 SGHTS and CDR2 YDEGEE come from the germline V gene. This CDR3 is built from 16 residues. The CDR3 DNA reads as TGTGCCAGCAGGAGGCGCAGGGCCTACGGCAATCAGCCCCAGCATTTT. Protein sequence: CASRRRRAYGNQPQHF.

The rearrangement uses TRBV7-8 and TRBJ1-5; tentatively, D is TRBD1 (5 bases). Trimming left V 5 bases short and J 1 base short, with 12 bases between. This CDR3 contains 15 residues. Per the germline V gene, CDR1 is SGHVS and CDR2 is FQNEAQ. The CDR3 sequence is CASSVGWGSNQPQHF. The DNA for the CDR3 is TGTGCCAGCAGCGTAGGCTGGGGGAGCAATCAGCCCCAGCATTTT.

The V call is TRBV4-3, the J call TRBJ1-2; D not certain. Germline CDR1 reads LGHNA; CDR2 reads YSLEER. The CDR3 is 15 residues long. The V end was cut by 4 bases, the J end by 4 bases, with 16 bases between. CDR3 sequence reads: CASSPSQAPSYGYTF. The CDR3 DNA reads TGCGCCAGCAGCCCCTCCCAGGCCCCTAGCTATGGCTACACCTTC.